This is a list of T cell receptor beta chains from one sample in a study of metastatic and nonmetastatic thyroid tumors. Via MiXCR, TCRdb re-called the PCR reads. The data hold under 5,500 clones, with around 23% observed a single time. The sample consisted of adjacent normal tissue. Every receptor here comes from a female donor with papillary thyroid cancer or a benign thyroid nodule (not recorded which). Some clones in this sample may be carry-over from other donors' samples. Both conserved end residues are part of each CDR3. Each record gives: clone size, J gene, D gene, V gene, CDR3 protein, CDR3 DNA. D genes are given only for firm matches. Size is omitted from some rows. Given values are once, few, many or a class for expanded clones.

clone_size: medium-sized; j_call: TRBJ2-1; d_call: NA; v_call: TRBV2; cdr3_aa: CASSETPWEQFF; cdr3_nt: TGTGCCAGCAGTGAGACCCCGTGGGAGCAGTTCTTC
clone_size: few; j_call: TRBJ2-2; d_call: NA; v_call: TRBV3-1; cdr3_aa: CASSLGNTGELFF; cdr3_nt: TGTGCCAGCAGCCTGGGAAACACCGGGGAGCTGTTTTTT
clone_size: few; j_call: TRBJ1-4; d_call: NA; v_call: TRBV6-1; cdr3_aa: CASSRPNAPNEKLFF; cdr3_nt: TGTGCCAGCAGTCGACCAAATGCCCCGAATGAAAAACTGTTTTTT
clone_size: NA; j_call: TRBJ1-1; d_call: NA; v_call: TRBV5-1; cdr3_aa: CASSFQNTEAFF; cdr3_nt: TGCGCCAGCAGCTTTCAGAACACTGAAGCTTTCTTT
clone_size: few; j_call: TRBJ2-7; d_call: TRBD2; v_call: TRBV6-1; cdr3_aa: CASSEALAGGTYEQYF; cdr3_nt: TGTGCCAGCAGTGAAGCTCTAGCGGGGGGAACCTACGAGCAGTACTTC
clone_size: medium-sized; j_call: TRBJ2-3; d_call: NA; v_call: TRBV20-1; cdr3_aa: CSARDPLGGRTDTQYF; cdr3_nt: TGCAGTGCTAGAGACCCCCTCGGGGGGCGGACAGATACGCAGTATTTT
clone_size: few; j_call: TRBJ2-6; d_call: NA; v_call: TRBV12-3/TRBV12-4; cdr3_aa: CASSYPGANVLTF; cdr3_nt: TGTGCCAGCAGTTACCCTGGGGCCAACGTCCTGACTTTC
clone_size: once; j_call: TRBJ2-1; d_call: NA; v_call: TRBV5-1; cdr3_aa: CASSLALAYNEQFF; cdr3_nt: TGCGCCAGCAGCTTGGCCTTGGCCTACAATGAGCAGTTCTTC
clone_size: medium-sized; j_call: TRBJ1-2; d_call: NA; v_call: TRBV29-1; cdr3_aa: CSVVQNYGYTF; cdr3_nt: TGCAGCGTTGTTCAGAACTATGGCTACACCTTC
clone_size: NA; j_call: TRBJ2-7; d_call: TRBD2; v_call: TRBV6-1; cdr3_aa: CASSEQLSGASSYEQYF; cdr3_nt: TGTGCCAGCAGTGAACAATTAAGCGGGGCGAGCTCCTACGAGCAGTACTTC
clone_size: medium-sized; j_call: TRBJ1-2; d_call: TRBD1; v_call: TRBV6-1; cdr3_aa: CASGGQFYGYTF; cdr3_nt: TGTGCCAGCGGGGGACAGTTCTATGGCTACACCTTC
clone_size: NA; j_call: TRBJ1-6; d_call: NA; v_call: TRBV5-1; cdr3_aa: CASSLVAGADSPLHF; cdr3_nt: TGCGCCAGCAGCTTGGTTGCAGGGGCCGATTCACCCCTCCACTTT
clone_size: medium-sized; j_call: TRBJ1-5; d_call: NA; v_call: TRBV2; cdr3_aa: CASSEGRYSNQPQHF; cdr3_nt: TGTGCCAGCAGTGAGGGTCGGTATAGCAATCAGCCCCAGCATTTT
clone_size: medium-sized; j_call: TRBJ1-2; d_call: NA; v_call: TRBV5-4; cdr3_aa: CASRSDTGGGSPGYTF; cdr3_nt: TGTGCCAGCAGGTCTGACACCGGGGGAGGTTCGCCGGGCTACACCTTC
clone_size: medium-sized; j_call: TRBJ1-6; d_call: NA; v_call: TRBV6-5; cdr3_aa: CASSYGGAFGSPLHF; cdr3_nt: TGTGCCAGCAGTTACGGAGGGGCGTTCGGTTCACCCCTCCACTTT
clone_size: medium-sized; j_call: TRBJ1-1; d_call: NA; v_call: TRBV20-1; cdr3_aa: CSARAWGLITEAFF; cdr3_nt: TGCAGTGCTAGAGCCTGGGGACTGATCACTGAAGCTTTCTTT
clone_size: NA; j_call: TRBJ1-2; d_call: TRBD1; v_call: TRBV15; cdr3_aa: CATSREGDRYGYTF; cdr3_nt: TGTGCCACCAGCAGAGAGGGGGACAGATATGGCTACACCTTC
clone_size: many; j_call: TRBJ2-5; d_call: TRBD1; v_call: TRBV7-2; cdr3_aa: CASSNSEITGGYEETQYF; cdr3_nt: TGTGCCAGCAGTAATTCTGAAATTACAGGGGGCTACGAAGAGACCCAGTACTTC
clone_size: medium-sized; j_call: TRBJ1-6; d_call: NA; v_call: TRBV2; cdr3_aa: CASSPGPLPPAPLHF; cdr3_nt: TGTGCCAGCAGTCCAGGACCTCTCCCCCCTGCGCCCCTCCACTTT
clone_size: medium-sized; j_call: TRBJ2-7; d_call: TRBD2; v_call: TRBV7-2; cdr3_aa: CASSTSGSISYEQYF; cdr3_nt: TGTGCCAGCAGCACTAGCGGGAGCATCTCCTACGAGCAGTACTTC